Described below is a single TCR beta chain sequence and its context. The read gets to within 3 residues of the CDR3 end, and the germline J gene fills in the rest. With 4 bases clipped from V and 7 bases from J, the junction kept 9 bases outside the gene matches. Germline-derived CDR1 and CDR2 are KGHSY and FQNENV. This CDR3 has 15 amino acids. TCRdb's copy holds only in-frame clones and misses some; the assay was immunoSEQ multiplex PCR. The data show about 34,000 clones, and the top ten clones hold approximately 1.4%. This sample was taken from a study of T cells in women clearing cervical HPV infection. Study information: No precancer developed; the control's incident HPV16 infection cleared within 12 months. Controls gave blood once infection was undetectable; cases at lesion identification. With HLA typing for only a few women, HLA confounding remains possible.

The genes are TRBV16 and TRBJ2-1, with 8 nucleotides matching TRBD1. This sequence was found in a woman aged 18-70 years with a cervical HPV16 infection that either progressed to CIN3+ or cleared (not recorded which). Sequenced input: blood buffy coat. CDR3 residues: CASSRSGTGTNEQFF. The sequenced part of the CDR3 DNA is TGTGCCAGCAGCCGTTCCGGGACAGGAACAAATGAG.